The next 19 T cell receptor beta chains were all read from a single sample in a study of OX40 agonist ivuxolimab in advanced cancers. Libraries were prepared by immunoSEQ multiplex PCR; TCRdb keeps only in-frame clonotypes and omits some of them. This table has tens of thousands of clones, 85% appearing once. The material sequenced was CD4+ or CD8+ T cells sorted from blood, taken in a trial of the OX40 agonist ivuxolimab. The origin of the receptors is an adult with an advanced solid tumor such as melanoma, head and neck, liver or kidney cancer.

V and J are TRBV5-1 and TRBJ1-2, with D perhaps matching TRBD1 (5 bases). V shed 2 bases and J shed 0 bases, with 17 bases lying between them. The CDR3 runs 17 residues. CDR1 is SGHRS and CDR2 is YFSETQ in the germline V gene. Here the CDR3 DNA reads TGCGCCAGCAGCTTCCTAACCAACAGGTTTACTAACTATGGCTACACCTTC. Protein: CASSFLTNRFTNYGYTF.

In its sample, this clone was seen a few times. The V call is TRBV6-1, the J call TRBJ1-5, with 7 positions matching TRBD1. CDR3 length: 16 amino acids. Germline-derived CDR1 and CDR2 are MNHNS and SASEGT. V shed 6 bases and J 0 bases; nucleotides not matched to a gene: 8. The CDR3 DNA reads TGTGCCAGCAGCGAAACGGACAGGATTAGCAATCAGCCCCAGCATTTT. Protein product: CASSETDRISNQPQHF.

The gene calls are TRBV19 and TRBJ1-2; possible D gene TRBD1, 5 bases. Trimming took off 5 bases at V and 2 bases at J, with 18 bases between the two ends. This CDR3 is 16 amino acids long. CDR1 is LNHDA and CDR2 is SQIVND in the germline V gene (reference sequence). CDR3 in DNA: TGTGCCAGTAGTTTAAACCCAGGGAGGGAGAACTATGGCTACACCTTC. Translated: CASSLNPGRENYGYTF.

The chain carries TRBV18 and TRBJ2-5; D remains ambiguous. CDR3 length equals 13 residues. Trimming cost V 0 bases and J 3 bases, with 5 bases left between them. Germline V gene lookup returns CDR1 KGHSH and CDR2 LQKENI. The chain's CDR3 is CASSPPEEETQYF. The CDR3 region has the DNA TGTGCCAGCTCACCACCCGAGGAAGAGACCCAGTACTTC.

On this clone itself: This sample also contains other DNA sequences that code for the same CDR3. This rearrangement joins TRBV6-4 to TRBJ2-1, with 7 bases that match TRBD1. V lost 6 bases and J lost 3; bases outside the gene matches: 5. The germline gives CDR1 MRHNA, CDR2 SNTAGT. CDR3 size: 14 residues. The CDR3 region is CASSRDRDYNEQFF. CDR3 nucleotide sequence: TGTGCCAGCAGCCGGGACAGAGACTACAATGAGCAGTTCTTC.

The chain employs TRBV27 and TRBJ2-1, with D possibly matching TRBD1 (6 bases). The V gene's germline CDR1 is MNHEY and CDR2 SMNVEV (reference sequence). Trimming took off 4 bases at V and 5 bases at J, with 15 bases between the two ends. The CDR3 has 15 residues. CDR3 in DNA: TGTGCCAGCAGTTCGGGTGGCAAGGGGGACAATGAGCAGTTCTTC. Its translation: CASSSGGKGDNEQFF.

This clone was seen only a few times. The CDR3 DNA reads TGTGCCAGCAGCGTAGCGGGGGGTGTGGGTGAAAAACTGTTTTTT. Amino acids: CASSVAGGVGEKLFF. J is TRBJ1-4 and V is TRBV9, with D perhaps matching TRBD1 (5 bases). V lost 0 bases to trimming and J lost 7 bases, with 13 bases between them. The CDR3 is 15 amino acids. CDR1 is SGDLS and CDR2 is YYNGEE in the germline V gene.

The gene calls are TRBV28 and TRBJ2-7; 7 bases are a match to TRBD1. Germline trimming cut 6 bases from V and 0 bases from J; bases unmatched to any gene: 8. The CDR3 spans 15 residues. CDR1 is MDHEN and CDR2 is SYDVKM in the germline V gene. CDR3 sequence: CASRGGSGGSYEQYF. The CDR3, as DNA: TGTGCCAGCAGGGGCGGTTCAGGGGGCTCCTACGAGCAGTACTTC.

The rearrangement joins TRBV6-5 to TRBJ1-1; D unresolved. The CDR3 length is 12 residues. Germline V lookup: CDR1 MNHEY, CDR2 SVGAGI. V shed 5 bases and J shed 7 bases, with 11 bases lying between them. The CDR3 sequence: CASSAGFGEAFF. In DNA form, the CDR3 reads TGTGCCAGCAGTGCCGGATTCGGTGAAGCTTTCTTT.

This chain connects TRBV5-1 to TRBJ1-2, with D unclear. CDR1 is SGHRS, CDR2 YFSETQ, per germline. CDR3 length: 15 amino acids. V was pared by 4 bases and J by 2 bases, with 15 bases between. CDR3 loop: CASSQETALNYGYTF. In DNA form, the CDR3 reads TGCGCCAGCAGCCAGGAAACAGCCCTAAACTATGGCTACACCTTC. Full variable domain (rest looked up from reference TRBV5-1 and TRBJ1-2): KAGVTQTPRYLIKTRGQQVTLSCSPISGHRSVSWYQQTPGQGLQFLFEYFSETQRNKGNFPGRFSGRQFSNSRSEMNVSTLELGDSALYLCASSQETALNYGYTFGSGTRLTVV.

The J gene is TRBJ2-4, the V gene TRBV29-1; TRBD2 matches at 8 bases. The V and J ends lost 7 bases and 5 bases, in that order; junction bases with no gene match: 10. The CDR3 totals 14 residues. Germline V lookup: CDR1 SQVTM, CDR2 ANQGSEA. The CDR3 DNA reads TGCAGCGCTGCCGGGAGGGAGGGTCAAAACATTCAGTACTTC. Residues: CSAAGREGQNIQYF.

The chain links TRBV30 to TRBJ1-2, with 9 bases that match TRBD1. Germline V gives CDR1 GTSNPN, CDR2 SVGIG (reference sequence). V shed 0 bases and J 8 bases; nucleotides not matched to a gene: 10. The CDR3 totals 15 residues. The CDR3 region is CAWSVPGTGSRGYTF. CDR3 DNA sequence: TGTGCCTGGAGTGTACCGGGGACAGGGTCTAGGGGCTACACCTTC.

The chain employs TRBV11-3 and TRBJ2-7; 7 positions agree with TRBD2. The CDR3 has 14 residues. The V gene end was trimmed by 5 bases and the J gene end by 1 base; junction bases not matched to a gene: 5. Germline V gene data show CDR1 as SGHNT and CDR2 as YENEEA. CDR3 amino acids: CASSPGLSSYEQYF. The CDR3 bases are TGTGCCAGCAGCCCGGGACTATCGTCCTACGAGCAGTACTTC.

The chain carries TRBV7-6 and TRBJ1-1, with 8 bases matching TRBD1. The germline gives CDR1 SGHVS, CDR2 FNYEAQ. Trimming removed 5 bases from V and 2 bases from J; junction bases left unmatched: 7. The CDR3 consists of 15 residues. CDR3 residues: CASSITGGQNTEAFF. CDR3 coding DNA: TGTGCCAGCAGCATAACAGGGGGACAAAACACTGAAGCTTTCTTT.

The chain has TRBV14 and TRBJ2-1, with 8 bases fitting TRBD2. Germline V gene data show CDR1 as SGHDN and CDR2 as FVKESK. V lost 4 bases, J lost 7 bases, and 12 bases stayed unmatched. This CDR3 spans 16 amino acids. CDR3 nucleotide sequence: TGTGCCAGCAGCCCCCCAAGCCAGCGGGGGACAAATGAGCAGTTCTTC. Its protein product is CASSPPSQRGTNEQFF.

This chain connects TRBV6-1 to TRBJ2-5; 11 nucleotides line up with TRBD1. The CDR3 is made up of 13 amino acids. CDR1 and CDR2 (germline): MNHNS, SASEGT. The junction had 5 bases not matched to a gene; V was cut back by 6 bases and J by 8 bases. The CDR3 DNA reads TGTGCCAGCAGCGGACAGGGGGCTCCAACCCAGTACTTC. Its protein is CASSGQGAPTQYF.

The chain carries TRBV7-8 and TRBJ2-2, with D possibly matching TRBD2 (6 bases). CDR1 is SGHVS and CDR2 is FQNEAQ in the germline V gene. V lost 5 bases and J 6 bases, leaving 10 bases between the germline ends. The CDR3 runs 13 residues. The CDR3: CASSPGLPGELFF. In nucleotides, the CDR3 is TGTGCCAGCAGCCCGGGACTCCCCGGGGAGCTGTTTTTT.

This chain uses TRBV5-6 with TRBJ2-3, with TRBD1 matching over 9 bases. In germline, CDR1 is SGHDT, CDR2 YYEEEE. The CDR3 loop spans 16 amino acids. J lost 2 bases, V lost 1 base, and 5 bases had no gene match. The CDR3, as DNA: TGTGCCAGCAGCTTGTACGGGACAGGGTACACAGATACGCAGTATTTT. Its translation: CASSLYGTGYTDTQYF.

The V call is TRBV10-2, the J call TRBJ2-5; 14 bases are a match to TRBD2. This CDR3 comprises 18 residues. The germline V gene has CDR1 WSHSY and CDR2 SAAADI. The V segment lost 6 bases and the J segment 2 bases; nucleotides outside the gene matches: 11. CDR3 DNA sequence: TGCGCCAGCAGCCTGGGACTAGCGGGAGAGGGAAATCAAGAGACCCAGTACTTC. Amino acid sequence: CASSLGLAGEGNQETQYF.